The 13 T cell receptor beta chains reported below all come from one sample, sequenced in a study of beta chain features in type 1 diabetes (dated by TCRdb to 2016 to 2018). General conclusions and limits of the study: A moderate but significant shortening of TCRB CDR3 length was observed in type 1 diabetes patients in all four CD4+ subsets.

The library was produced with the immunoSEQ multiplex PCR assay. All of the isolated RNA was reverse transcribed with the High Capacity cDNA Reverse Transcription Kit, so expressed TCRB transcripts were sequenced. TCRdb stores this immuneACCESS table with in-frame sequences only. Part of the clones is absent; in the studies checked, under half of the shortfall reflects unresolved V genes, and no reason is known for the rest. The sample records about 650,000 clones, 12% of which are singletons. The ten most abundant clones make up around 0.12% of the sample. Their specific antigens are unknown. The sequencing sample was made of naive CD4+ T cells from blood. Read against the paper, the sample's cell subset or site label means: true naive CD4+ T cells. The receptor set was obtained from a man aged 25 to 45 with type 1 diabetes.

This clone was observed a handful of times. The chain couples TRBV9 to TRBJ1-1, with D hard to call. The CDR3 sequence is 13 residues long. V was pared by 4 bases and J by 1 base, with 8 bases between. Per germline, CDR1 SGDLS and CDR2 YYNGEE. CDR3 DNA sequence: TGTGCCAGCAGCTATATGCAGAACACTGAAGCTTTCTTT. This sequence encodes CASSYMQNTEAFF. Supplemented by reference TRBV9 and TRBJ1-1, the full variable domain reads DSGVTQTPKHLITATGQRVTLRCSPRSGDLSVYWYQQSLDQGLQFLIQYYNGEERAKGNILERFSAQQFPDLHSELNLSSLELGDSALYFCASSYMQNTEAFFGQGTRLTVV.

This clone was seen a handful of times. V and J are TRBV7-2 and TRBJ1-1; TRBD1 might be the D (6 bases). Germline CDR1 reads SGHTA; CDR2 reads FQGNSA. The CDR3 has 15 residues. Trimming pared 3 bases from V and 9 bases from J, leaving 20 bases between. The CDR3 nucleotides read TGTGCCAGCAGCTTGATACCCCGGGACAAAGATCAAGCTTTCTTT. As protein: CASSLIPRDKDQAFF.

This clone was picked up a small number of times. The CDR3 coding sequence is TGTGCCAGCAGCTTTAGGACAGGATCGGGCACTGAAGCTTTCTTT. Encoded protein: CASSFRTGSGTEAFF. This chain links TRBV5-4 with TRBJ1-1, with 7 bases that match TRBD1. The germline gives CDR1 SGHNT, CDR2 YYREEE (reference sequence). The CDR3 loop spans 15 amino acids. The V gene end was trimmed by 2 bases and the J gene end by 4 bases; junction bases not matched to a gene: 8.

CDR3 protein: CASSDEAGGINEQFF. The CDR3 DNA follows: TGTGCCAGCAGTGACGAAGCGGGGGGAATTAATGAGCAGTTCTTC. The chain combines TRBV6-4 with TRBJ2-1, with 9 bases matching TRBD2. The trim removed 2 bases at V and 7 bases at J, leaving 6 bases unmatched. This CDR3 has 15 residues. Germline V gene lookup returns CDR1 MRHNA and CDR2 SNTAGT.

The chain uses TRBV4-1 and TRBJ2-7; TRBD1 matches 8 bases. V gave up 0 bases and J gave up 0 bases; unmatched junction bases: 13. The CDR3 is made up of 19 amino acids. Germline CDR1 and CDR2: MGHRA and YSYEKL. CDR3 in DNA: TGCGCCAGCAGCCAAGATAGGAGCGCTACAGGGGGTGTCTCCTACGAGCAGTACTTC. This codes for CASSQDRSATGGVSYEQYF.

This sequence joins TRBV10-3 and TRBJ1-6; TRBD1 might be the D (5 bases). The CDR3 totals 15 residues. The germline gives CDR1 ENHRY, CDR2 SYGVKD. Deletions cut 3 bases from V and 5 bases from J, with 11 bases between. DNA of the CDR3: TGTGCCATCAGTGAACCGACAGCCAATAATTCACCCCTCCACTTT. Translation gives CAISEPTANNSPLHF.

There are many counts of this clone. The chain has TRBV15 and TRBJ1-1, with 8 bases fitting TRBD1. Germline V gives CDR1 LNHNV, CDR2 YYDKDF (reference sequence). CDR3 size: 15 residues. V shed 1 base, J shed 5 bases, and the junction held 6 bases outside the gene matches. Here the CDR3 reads CATSRAPTGETEAFF. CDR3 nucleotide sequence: TGTGCCACCAGCAGAGCACCGACAGGGGAGACTGAAGCTTTCTTT.

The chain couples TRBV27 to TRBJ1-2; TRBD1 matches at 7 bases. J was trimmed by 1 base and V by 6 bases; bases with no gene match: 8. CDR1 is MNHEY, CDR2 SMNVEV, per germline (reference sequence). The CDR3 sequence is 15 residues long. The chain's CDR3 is CASSPRTGHNYGYTF. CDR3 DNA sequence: TGTGCCAGCAGCCCCCGGACAGGACATAACTATGGCTACACCTTC.

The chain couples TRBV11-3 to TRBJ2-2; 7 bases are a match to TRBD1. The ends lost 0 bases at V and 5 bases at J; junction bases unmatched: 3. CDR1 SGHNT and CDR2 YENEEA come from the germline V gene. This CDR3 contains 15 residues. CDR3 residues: CASSLETGITGELFF. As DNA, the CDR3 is TGTGCCAGCAGCTTAGAGACAGGGATTACCGGGGAGCTGTTTTTT.

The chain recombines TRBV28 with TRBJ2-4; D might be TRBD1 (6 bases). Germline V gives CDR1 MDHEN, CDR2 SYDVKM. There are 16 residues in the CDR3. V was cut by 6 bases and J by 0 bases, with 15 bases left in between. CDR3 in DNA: TGTGCCAGCAGCCGTGGTGGCAGGGGAGCCAAAAACATTCAGTACTTC. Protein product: CASSRGGRGAKNIQYF.

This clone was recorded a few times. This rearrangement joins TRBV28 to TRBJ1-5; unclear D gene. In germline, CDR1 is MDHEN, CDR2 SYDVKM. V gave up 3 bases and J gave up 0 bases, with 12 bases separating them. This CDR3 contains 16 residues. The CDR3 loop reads CASSLGSRDSNQPQHF. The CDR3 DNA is TGTGCCAGCAGTTTGGGATCCCGGGATAGCAATCAGCCCCAGCATTTT.

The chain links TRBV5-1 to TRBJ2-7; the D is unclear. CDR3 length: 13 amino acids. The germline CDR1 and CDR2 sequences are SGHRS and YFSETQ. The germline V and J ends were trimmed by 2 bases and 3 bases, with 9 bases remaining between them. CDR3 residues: CASSLDKGYEQYF. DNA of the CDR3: TGCGCCAGCAGCTTAGACAAAGGCTACGAGCAGTACTTC.

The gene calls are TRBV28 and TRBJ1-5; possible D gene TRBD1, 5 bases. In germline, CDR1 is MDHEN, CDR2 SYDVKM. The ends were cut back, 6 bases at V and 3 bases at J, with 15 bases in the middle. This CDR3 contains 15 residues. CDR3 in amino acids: CASSQGGTVNQPQHF. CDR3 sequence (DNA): TGTGCCAGCAGCCAGGGTGGGACCGTCAATCAGCCCCAGCATTTT.